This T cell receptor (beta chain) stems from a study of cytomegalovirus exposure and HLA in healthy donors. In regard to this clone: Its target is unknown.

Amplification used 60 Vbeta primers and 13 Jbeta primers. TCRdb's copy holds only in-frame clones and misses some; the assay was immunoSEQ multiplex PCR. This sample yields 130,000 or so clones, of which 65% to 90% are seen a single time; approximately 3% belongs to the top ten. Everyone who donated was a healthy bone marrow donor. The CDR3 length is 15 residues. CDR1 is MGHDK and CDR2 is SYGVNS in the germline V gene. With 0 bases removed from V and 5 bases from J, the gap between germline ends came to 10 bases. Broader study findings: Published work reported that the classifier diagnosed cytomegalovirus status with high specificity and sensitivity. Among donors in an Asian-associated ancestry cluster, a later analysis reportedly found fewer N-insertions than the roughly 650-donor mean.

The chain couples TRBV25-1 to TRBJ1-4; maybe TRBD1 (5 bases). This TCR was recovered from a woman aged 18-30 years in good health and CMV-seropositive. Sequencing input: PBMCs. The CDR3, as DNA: TGTGCCAGCAGTGAATATAGGGGTGGGAATGAAAAACTGTTTTTT. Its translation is CASSEYRGGNEKLFF.